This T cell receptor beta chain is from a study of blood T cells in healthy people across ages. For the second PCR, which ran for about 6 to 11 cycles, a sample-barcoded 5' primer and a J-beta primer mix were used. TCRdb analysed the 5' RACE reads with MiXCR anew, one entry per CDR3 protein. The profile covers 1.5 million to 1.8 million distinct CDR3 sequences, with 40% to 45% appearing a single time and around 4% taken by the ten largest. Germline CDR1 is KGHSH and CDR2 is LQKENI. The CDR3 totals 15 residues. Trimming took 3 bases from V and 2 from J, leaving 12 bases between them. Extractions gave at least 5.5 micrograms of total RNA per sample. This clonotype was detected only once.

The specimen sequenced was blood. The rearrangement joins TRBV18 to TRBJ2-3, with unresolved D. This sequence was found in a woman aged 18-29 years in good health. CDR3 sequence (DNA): TGTGCCAGCTCACCTCAAGGCTATAACACAGATACGCAGTATTTT. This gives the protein CASSPQGYNTDTQYF.